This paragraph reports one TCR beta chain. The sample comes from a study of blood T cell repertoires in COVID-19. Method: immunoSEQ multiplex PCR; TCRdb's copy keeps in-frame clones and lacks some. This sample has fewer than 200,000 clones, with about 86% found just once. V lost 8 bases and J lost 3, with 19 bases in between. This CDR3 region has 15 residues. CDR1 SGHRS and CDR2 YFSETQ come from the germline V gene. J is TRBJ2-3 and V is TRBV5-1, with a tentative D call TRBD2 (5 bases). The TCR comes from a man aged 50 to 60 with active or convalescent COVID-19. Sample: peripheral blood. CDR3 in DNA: TGCGCCAGTATTAGTTCCCCCCTAGCAACAGATACGCAGTATTTT. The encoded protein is CASISSPLATDTQYF.